The clone carrying this T cell receptor beta chain is labeled medium-sized (0.01 to 0.1%). Its target is not known. This sample was included in a study of T cell repertoires in aging, cancer and after chemotherapy. Study as a whole: The full dataset contained some 8.7 million TCR reads. Whole-study findings and limits: Age-matched healthy donors had significantly more diverse, less clonal blood TCR repertoires than untreated cancer patients. The repertoire data cannot show anything about immunological memory following chemotherapy. Thymic emigration or peripheral T cell expansion may be impaired by lymphoid organ infiltration in hematological cancer.

The V gene's germline CDR1 is PRHDT and CDR2 FYEKMQ (reference sequence). There are 16 residues in the CDR3. J gave up 6 bases and V 4 bases, and 9 bases lay outside the gene matches. Rearranged V-D-J TRB sequences were amplified with a mixed TRB-A/B primer pool. TCRdb ran MiXCR on the multiplex PCR reads and lists one entry per CDR3 protein. The repertoire holds 9,000 or so distinct CDR3 sequences, with less than 25% as singletons. Amplification of TCR beta used genomic DNA extracted from peripheral blood. The clonotype was recovered from a human donor with a blood cancer. The donor label of this sample is uncertain. V is TRBV13 and J is TRBJ1-4; 9 bases line up with TRBD1. The specimen was blood. The CDR3 sequence: CASSSGTGMVHEKLFF. CDR3 in DNA: TGTGCCAGCAGCTCCGGGACAGGGATGGTCCATGAAAAACTGTTTTTT.